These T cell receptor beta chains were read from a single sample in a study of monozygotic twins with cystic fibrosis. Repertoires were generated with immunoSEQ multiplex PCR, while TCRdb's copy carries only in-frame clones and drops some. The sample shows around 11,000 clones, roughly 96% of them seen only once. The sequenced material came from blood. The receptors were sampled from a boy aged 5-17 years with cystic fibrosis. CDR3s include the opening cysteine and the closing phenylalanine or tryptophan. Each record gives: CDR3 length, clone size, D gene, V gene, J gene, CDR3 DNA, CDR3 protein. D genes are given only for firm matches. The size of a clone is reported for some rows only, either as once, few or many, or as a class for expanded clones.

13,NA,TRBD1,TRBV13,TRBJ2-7,TGTGCCAGCAGCAGCACAGGGGTTGACGAGCAGTACTTC,CASSSTGVDEQYF
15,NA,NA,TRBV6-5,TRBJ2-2,TGTGCCAGCAGTCAAGGACTTATTGGGGGCGGGGAGCTGTTTTTT,CASSQGLIGGGELFF
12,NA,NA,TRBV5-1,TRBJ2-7,TGCGCCAGCAGCTTGGACGGCTACGAGCAGTACTTC,CASSLDGYEQYF
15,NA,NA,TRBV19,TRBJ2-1,TGTGCCAGTAGTATAGAAACAGGGATGAACGATGAGCAGTTCTTC,CASSIETGMNDEQFF
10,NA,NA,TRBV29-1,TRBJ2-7,TGCAGCGTGGGGGGAAGCGAGCAGTACTTC,CSVGGSEQYF
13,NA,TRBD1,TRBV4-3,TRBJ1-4,TGCGCCAGCAGCATTCGACAGGGTGAAAAACTGTTTTTT,CASSIRQGEKLFF
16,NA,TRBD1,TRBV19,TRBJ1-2,TGTGCCAGTAGTATGGACCGGACAGGATCCCCTTATGGCTACACCTTC,CASSMDRTGSPYGYTF
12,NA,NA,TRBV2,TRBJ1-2,TGTGCCAGCAGTGAACCGGGGCATGGCTACACCTTC,CASSEPGHGYTF
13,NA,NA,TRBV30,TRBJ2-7,TGTGCCTGGAGGTCCACAATGTGGGGAGAGCAGTACTTC,CAWRSTMWGEQYF
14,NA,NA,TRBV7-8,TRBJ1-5,TGTGCCAGCAGCTTACGCCGTAGCAATCAGCCCCAGCATTTT,CASSLRRSNQPQHF
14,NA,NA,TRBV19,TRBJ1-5,TGTGCCAGTAGTATTAAAACAGACAATCAGCCCCAGCATTTT,CASSIKTDNQPQHF
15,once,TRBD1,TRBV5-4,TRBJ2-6,TGTGCCAGCAGCTTGGCTGGACAGGGGGCGAACGTCCTGACTTTC,CASSLAGQGANVLTF
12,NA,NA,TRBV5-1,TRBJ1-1,TGCGCCAGCAGCTTGGATACCATAGAAGCTTTCTTT,CASSLDTIEAFF
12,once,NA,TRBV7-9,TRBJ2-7,TGTGCCAGCAGCTCCGGGTCGGCCGAGCAGTACTTC,CASSSGSAEQYF
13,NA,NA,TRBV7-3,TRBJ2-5,TGTGCCAGCAGCTGGGCCCCGGGGGAGACCCAGTACTTC,CASSWAPGETQYF
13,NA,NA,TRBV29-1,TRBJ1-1,TGCAGCGTTGATAAAAACGGGAACACTGAAGCTTTCTTT,CSVDKNGNTEAFF
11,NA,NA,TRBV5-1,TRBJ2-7,TGCGCCAGCAGACAGACCTACGAGCAGTACTTC,CASRQTYEQYF
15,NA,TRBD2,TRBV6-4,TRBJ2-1,TGTGCCAGCAGTACCGGACTAGCGGACTACAATGAGCAGTTCTTC,CASSTGLADYNEQFF
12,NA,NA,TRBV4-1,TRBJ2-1,TGCGCCAGCAGCCAAGAACGGGATGAGCAGTTCTTC,CASSQERDEQFF
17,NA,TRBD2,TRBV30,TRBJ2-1,TGTGCCTGGAGCCTCTGGCCTAGCGGGGGGGCATCCCATGAGCAGTTCTTC,CAWSLWPSGGASHEQFF
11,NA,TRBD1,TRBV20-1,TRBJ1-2,TGCAGAACCAGGGGGCGGGGTGGCTACACCTTC,CRTRGRGGYTF
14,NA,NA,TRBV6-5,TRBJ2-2,TGTGCCAGCAGTCCCGCCGGACAAGCCGGGGAGCTGTTTTTT,CASSPAGQAGELFF
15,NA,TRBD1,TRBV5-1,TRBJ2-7,TGCGCCAGCAGCATGGCAGAGACAGGGGGTCACGAGCAGTACTTC,CASSMAETGGHEQYF
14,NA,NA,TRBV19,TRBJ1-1,TGTGCCAGTAGTAGCAGGGAATGGGGCACTGAAGCTTTCTTT,CASSSREWGTEAFF
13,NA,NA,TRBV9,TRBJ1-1,TGTGCCAGCGCAGGGCTTAGTAGGACTGAAGCTTTCTTT,CASAGLSRTEAFF
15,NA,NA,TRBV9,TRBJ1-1,TGTGCCAGCAGCGTACTCCGTGGGGGTTCCACTGAAGCTTTCTTT,CASSVLRGGSTEAFF
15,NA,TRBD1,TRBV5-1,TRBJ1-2,TGCGCCAGCAGCTTGGTAGCAGGGGGCGTGGGTGGCTACACCTTC,CASSLVAGGVGGYTF
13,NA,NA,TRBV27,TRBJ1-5,TGTGCCAGCAGTTTATCCCCCCGGCAACCCCAGCATTTT,CASSLSPRQPQHF